These T cell receptor beta chains were read from a single sample in a study of T cells of healthy individuals. In TCRdb, the 5' RACE reads were re-called with MiXCR into one record per CDR3 protein. The table records around 63,000 distinct CDR3 sequences, around 15% of them present only once. These receptors were taken from a human donor in good health. Both conserved end residues are part of each CDR3. The D gene is left open where the match is weak. Rows may omit the clone size; those that give it use once, few, many or a size class.

TRBV10-3	TRBJ2-7	many	-	CAIRARAGSYEQYF	TGTGCCATCAGGGCTCGTGCCGGCTCCTACGAGCAGTACTTC
TRBV7-9	TRBJ1-5	few	TRBD1	CASSFSDRVPQHF	TGTGCCAGCAGCTTCTCGGACAGGGTACCCCAGCATTTT
TRBV20-1	TRBJ2-1	many	TRBD2	CSAIIGTSAYNEQFF	TGCAGTGCTATAATCGGGACTAGCGCCTACAATGAGCAGTTCTTC
TRBV7-9	TRBJ1-1	-	-	CASSLGGEAFF	TGTGCCAGCAGCTTAGGGGGTGAGGCTTTCTTT
TRBV6-1	TRBJ2-6	many	TRBD1	CASSETGNSGANVLTF	TGTGCCAGCAGTGAGACAGGGAACAGTGGGGCCAACGTCCTGACTTTC
TRBV5-1	TRBJ2-1	few	-	CASSLVGGNEQFF	TGCGCCAGCAGCTTGGTAGGGGGCAATGAGCAGTTCTTC
TRBV20-1	TRBJ2-5	-	TRBD1	CSARDGGQARETQYF	TGCAGTGCTAGAGACGGCGGACAGGCCAGAGAGACCCAGTACTTC
TRBV6-5	TRBJ2-7	-	-	CASSYRRGYEQYF	TGTGCCAGCAGTTACCGTCGGGGGTACGAGCAGTACTTC
TRBV12-3/TRBV12-4	TRBJ1-6	-	-	CASSFTAQGSPLHF	TGTGCCAGCAGTTTTACGGCCCAGGGGTCACCCCTCCACTTT
TRBV12-5	TRBJ2-5	few	-	CASTAGRWGETQYF	TGTGCTAGTACGGCCGGCAGGTGGGGGGAGACCCAGTACTTC
TRBV6-2/TRBV6-3	TRBJ2-2	many	-	CASSQGVSGELFF	TGTGCCAGCAGCCAAGGGGTTTCCGGGGAGCTGTTTTTT
TRBV29-1	TRBJ2-2	-	TRBD1	CSVEALRTGGVGELFF	TGCAGCGTTGAAGCTTTGAGGACAGGGGGCGTCGGGGAGCTGTTTTTT
TRBV4-2	TRBJ2-7	many	-	CASSQYFSYEQYF	TGTGCCAGCAGCCAATATTTTTCCTACGAGCAGTACTTC
TRBV9	TRBJ2-1	-	TRBD2	CASSVGERESPGEQFF	TGTGCCAGCAGCGTAGGGGAGCGGGAGTCCCCCGGTGAGCAGTTCTTC
TRBV2	TRBJ2-5	-	TRBD1	CASVRDREETQYF	TGTGCCAGCGTAAGGGACAGGGAAGAGACCCAGTACTTC
TRBV7-2	TRBJ2-5	many	TRBD2	CASSLGGSYGGRGETQYF	TGTGCCAGCAGCTTAGGAGGCTCCTACGGCGGGAGGGGAGAGACCCAGTACTTC
TRBV2	TRBJ2-1	-	TRBD1	CASNRLRDRGNEQFF	TGTGCCAGCAACAGACTACGGGACAGGGGCAATGAGCAGTTCTTC
TRBV7-6	TRBJ2-1	many	TRBD1	CASSQDGTGGLVAKWEQFF	TGTGCCAGCAGCCAAGACGGGACAGGGGGCCTAGTGGCCAAATGGGAGCAGTTCTTC
TRBV28	TRBJ2-5	few	TRBD2	CASSSRRGGQETQYF	TGTGCCAGCAGCTCGCGGCGGGGGGGACAAGAGACCCAGTACTTC
TRBV9	TRBJ2-2	-	TRBD2	CASSVVLASGELFF	TGTGCCAGCAGCGTAGTACTAGCGTCCGGGGAGCTGTTTTTT
TRBV3-1	TRBJ1-6	few	-	CASSPPRGGLNSPLHF	TGTGCCAGCAGCCCTCCTAGAGGAGGCCTTAATTCACCCCTCCACTTT
TRBV12-3/TRBV12-4	TRBJ2-3	-	-	CASSSGKKTGDTQYF	TGTGCCAGCAGCTCAGGGAAAAAAACGGGAGATACGCAGTATTTT
TRBV6-2/TRBV6-3	TRBJ2-7	many	-	CASSYTSPEQYF	TGTGCCAGCAGTTACACTTCCCCTGAGCAGTACTTC
TRBV12-3/TRBV12-4	TRBJ2-3	-	-	CASSFGQGGARADTQYF	TGTGCCAGCAGTTTTGGCCAGGGAGGAGCCCGTGCAGATACGCAGTATTTT
TRBV19	TRBJ2-2	-	-	CASSMGGHTGELFF	TGTGCCAGTAGTATGGGAGGTCACACCGGGGAGCTGTTTTTT
TRBV10-3	TRBJ2-3	few	-	CAISERQVGDTQYF	TGTGCCATCAGTGAGAGACAGGTTGGAGATACGCAGTATTTT
TRBV20-1	TRBJ2-3	-	TRBD2	CSALTSGGARDTQYF	TGCAGTGCGCTGACTAGCGGGGGGGCAAGAGATACGCAGTATTTT
TRBV10-3	TRBJ2-1	many	TRBD2	CAISEYAYTRAGDNEQFF	TGTGCCATCAGTGAGTATGCGTATACGAGAGCGGGAGACAATGAGCAGTTCTTC
TRBV28	TRBJ1-2	few	TRBD1	CASSLRGGYTF	TGTGCCAGCAGTCTCAGGGGGGGCTACACCTTC
TRBV5-1	TRBJ2-7	many	TRBD1	CASSLQGPSYEQYF	TGCGCCAGCAGCTTACAGGGGCCTAGCTACGAGCAGTACTTC
TRBV7-3	TRBJ2-2	few	TRBD2	CASSSLAGDGRGELFF	TGTGCCAGCAGCTCCCTAGCGGGAGATGGGCGCGGGGAGCTGTTTTTT
TRBV4-1	TRBJ1-6	-	-	CASSQDGNLTPHF	TGCGCCAGCAGCCAAGATGGGAATCTGACACCCCACTTT
TRBV12-3/TRBV12-4	TRBJ1-6	many	-	CASSLFRDNSPLHF	TGTGCCAGCAGTTTATTCAGGGACAATTCACCCCTCCACTTT
TRBV2	TRBJ2-3	few	-	CASSGSVDTQYF	TGTGCCAGCAGTGGAAGTGTGGATACGCAGTATTTT
TRBV3-1	TRBJ2-5	many	-	CASSLPGGETQYF	TGTGCCAGCAGTCTCCCCGGCGGCGAGACCCAGTACTTC
TRBV29-1	TRBJ2-2	-	TRBD2	CSVESGGATNTGELFF	TGCAGCGTTGAGAGCGGGGGGGCCACGAACACCGGGGAGCTGTTTTTT
TRBV6-5	TRBJ1-1	many	TRBD1	CASSLQGTNTEAFF	TGTGCCAGCAGTTTACAGGGGACGAACACTGAAGCTTTCTTT
TRBV4-1	TRBJ2-5	many	-	CASSQEGGQGETQYF	TGCGCCAGCAGCCAAGAAGGCGGTCAGGGAGAGACCCAGTACTTC
TRBV7-6	TRBJ2-7	many	-	CASSSQEGRDYEQYF	TGTGCCAGCAGCTCCCAAGAGGGAAGGGACTACGAGCAGTACTTC
TRBV10-2	TRBJ2-5	few	-	CASSEAAGQQELYQETQYF	TGCGCCAGCAGTGAGGCTGCCGGACAGCAAGAACTTTATCAAGAGACCCAGTACTTC
TRBV6-2/TRBV6-3	TRBJ1-1	-	-	CASSPQREANTEAFF	TGTGCCAGCAGCCCCCAAAGAGAGGCGAACACTGAAGCTTTCTTT
TRBV19	TRBJ2-1	-	-	CASSPDREIYNEQFF	TGTGCCAGTAGTCCCGACAGAGAGATTTACAATGAGCAGTTCTTC
TRBV20-1	TRBJ1-1	few	-	CSASGGNTEAFF	TGCAGTGCTAGTGGAGGGAACACTGAAGCTTTCTTT
TRBV4-3	TRBJ1-2	many	-	CASSQSWALNYGYTF	TGCGCCAGCAGCCAATCTTGGGCTTTAAACTATGGCTACACCTTC
TRBV6-1	TRBJ1-5	many	-	CASKRGDNQPQHF	TGTGCCAGCAAACGGGGGGACAATCAGCCCCAGCATTTT
TRBV12-3/TRBV12-4	TRBJ2-7	many	-	CASSLITYEQYF	TGTGCCAGCAGTTTAATAACCTACGAGCAGTACTTC
TRBV3-1	TRBJ2-1	few	TRBD2	CASSSGEGQFF	TGTGCCAGCAGTTCGGGGGAGGGGCAGTTCTTC
TRBV5-1	TRBJ2-7	few	-	CASSPETGEQYF	TGCGCCAGCAGCCCCGAGACTGGCGAGCAGTACTTC
TRBV9	TRBJ2-1	many	-	CASSVAVGEQFF	TGTGCCAGCAGCGTAGCGGTAGGTGAGCAGTTCTTC